These 21 T cell receptor beta chains came from one sample sequenced in a study of T cell changes during pregnancy in multiple sclerosis. Assay: immunoSEQ multiplex PCR; the TCRdb copy retains only in-frame clones and omits some. The sample has over 40,000 clones; 88% are singletons. The starting material was peripheral blood, obtained in the first trimester of pregnancy. The source is a female donor in good health, enrolled as a control in a pregnancy study.

The J gene is TRBJ1-1, the V gene TRBV27, with a weak D call TRBD1 (6 bases). V lost 8 bases to trimming and J lost 4 bases, with 14 bases between them. CDR3 size: 13 residues. Germline V CDR1 and CDR2: MNHEY, SMNVEV (reference sequence). The CDR3 here is CASSHGGATEAFF. The DNA of the CDR3 is TGTGCCAGCTCCCACGGGGGGGCCACTGAAGCTTTCTTT.

The rearrangement links TRBV28 to TRBJ2-7; TRBD2 agrees at 10 bases. Germline V gene data show CDR1 as MDHEN and CDR2 as SYDVKM. The CDR3 has 16 residues. The junction had 11 bases not matched to a gene; V was cut back by 5 bases and J by 4 bases. Here the CDR3 reads CASSPRLAGQSYEQYF. CDR3 sequence (DNA): TGTGCCAGCAGTCCTAGACTAGCGGGCCAATCGTACGAGCAGTACTTC. Using reference TRBV28 and TRBJ2-7 for the parts outside the CDR3, the full variable domain is DVKVTQSSRYLVKRTGEKVFLECVQDMDHENMFWYRQDPGLGLRLIYFSYDVKMKEKGDIPEGYSVSREKKERFSLILESASTNQTSMYLCASSPRLAGQSYEQYFGPGTRLTVT.

This sequence joins TRBV13 and TRBJ2-3, with TRBD2 matching 12 bases. The V gene end was trimmed by 1 base and the J gene end by 0 bases; junction bases not matched to a gene: 5. The CDR3 has 18 amino acids. The germline V gene has CDR1 PRHDT and CDR2 FYEKMQ (reference sequence). CDR3: CASSLALAGGSSTDTQYF. The CDR3 DNA sequence: TGTGCCAGCAGCTTAGCACTAGCGGGAGGAAGTAGCACAGATACGCAGTATTTT.

This chain connects TRBV11-3 to TRBJ2-7, with TRBD2 matching over 11 bases. CDR3 size: 14 residues. V shed 5 bases, J shed 4 bases, and the junction held 4 bases outside the gene matches. Germline loops: CDR1 SGHNT, CDR2 YENEEA. This CDR3 is CASSPTSGTYEQYF. CDR3 DNA sequence: TGTGCCAGCAGCCCGACTAGCGGGACGTACGAGCAGTACTTC. Based on the CDR3 plus reference TRBV11-3 and TRBJ2-7, the full variable domain is EAGVVQSPRYKIIEKKQPVAFWCNPISGHNTLYWYLQNLGQGPELLIRYENEEAVDDSQLPKDRFSAERLKGVDSTLKIQPAELGDSAVYLCASSPTSGTYEQYFGPGTRLTVT.

The chain is built from TRBV7-3 and TRBJ1-4; D is unresolved. The CDR3 length is 13 residues. The V and J ends lost 5 bases and 8 bases respectively, with 12 bases between them. Looked up from germline, CDR1 is SGHTA and CDR2 is FQGTGA. The CDR3 region has the DNA TGTGCCAGCAGCGCTGCGGCCGGGGAAAAACTGTTTTTT. It encodes CASSAAAGEKLFF.

The chain has TRBV9 and TRBJ2-1; TRBD2 aligns across 16 bases. The CDR3 has 18 residues. V dropped 5 bases and J dropped 7; count of bases not matched to a gene: 12. Germline V CDR1 and CDR2: SGDLS, YYNGEE. CDR3 region: CASSPGTSGGAVGNEQFF. The CDR3 DNA reads TGTGCCAGCAGTCCGGGGACTAGCGGGGGGGCCGTGGGGAATGAGCAGTTCTTC. Full variable domain (outside the CDR3, taken from reference TRBV9 and TRBJ2-1): DSGVTQTPKHLITATGQRVTLRCSPRSGDLSVYWYQQSLDQGLQFLIQYYNGEERAKGNILERFSAQQFPDLHSELNLSSLELGDSALYFCASSPGTSGGAVGNEQFFGPGTRLTVL.

The chain joins TRBV7-9 to TRBJ2-1; TRBD1 matches at 12 bases. The CDR3 spans 15 residues. With 2 bases clipped from V and 10 bases from J, the junction kept 6 bases outside the gene matches. Germline-derived CDR1 and CDR2 are SEHNR and FQNEAQ (reference sequence). The DNA for the CDR3 is TGTGCCAGCAGCTTACCGGGACAGGGGGCCGAGGAGCAGTTCTTC. Translating it yields CASSLPGQGAEEQFF.

This rearrangement joins TRBV6-1 to TRBJ1-5; TRBD1 might be the D (5 bases). CDR3 length: 15 amino acids. Germline V gene data show CDR1 as MNHNS and CDR2 as SASEGT. V was cut by 4 bases and J by 3 bases, with 13 bases left in between. CDR3 bases: TGTGCCAGCAGTGCAACGTGGGGGGTCAATCAGCCCCAGCATTTT. Translated: CASSATWGVNQPQHF.

J is TRBJ2-3 and V is TRBV9; tentatively, D is TRBD2 (7 bases). Per germline, CDR1 SGDLS and CDR2 YYNGEE. Trimming took off 4 bases at V and 6 bases at J, with 27 bases between the two ends. This CDR3 has 18 amino acids. The CDR3 DNA sequence: TGTGCCAGCAGCCAAGGGGGTAATAGCGGGTACCGTTCGGATACGCAGTATTTT. This codes for CASSQGGNSGYRSDTQYF.

The J gene is TRBJ2-6, the V gene TRBV15; 12 nucleotides align to TRBD2. Germline-derived CDR1 and CDR2 are LNHNV and YYDKDF (reference sequence). After removal of 3 bases from V and 0 bases from J, the junction contained 6 bases not matched to a gene. CDR3 length: 19 residues. Written as DNA, the CDR3 is TGTGCCACCAGCAGTCCCGGACTAGCGGGAATCTCTGGGGCCAACGTCCTGACTTTC. Amino acid sequence: CATSSPGLAGISGANVLTF.

The rearrangement uses TRBV19 and TRBJ2-1; D is ambiguous. CDR3 length equals 13 residues. V shed 0 bases and J shed 7 bases, with 7 bases lying between them. Per the germline V gene, CDR1 is LNHDA and CDR2 is SQIVND (reference sequence). The CDR3 sequence: CASSIEPRNEQFF. DNA for the CDR3: TGTGCCAGTAGTATAGAACCTAGGAATGAGCAGTTCTTC.

The J gene is TRBJ1-1, the V gene TRBV27; possibly TRBD1 for D (6 bases). Germline V CDR1 and CDR2: MNHEY, SMNVEV (reference sequence). Trimming shortened V by 5 bases and J by 1 base, and 17 bases separated the two germline ends. CDR3 size: 16 residues. The CDR3 loop is CASSEQGVGPNTEAFF. As DNA, the CDR3 is TGTGCCAGCAGTGAACAGGGAGTTGGCCCGAACACTGAAGCTTTCTTT.

J is TRBJ1-1 and V is TRBV18; no clear D gene. The CDR3 has 11 amino acids. Germline-derived CDR1 and CDR2 are KGHSH and LQKENI. V was trimmed by 6 bases and J by 10 bases, leaving 12 bases between them. The CDR3 DNA is TGTGCCAGCTCGCGTGATATTATAGCTTTCTTT. Amino acids: CASSRDIIAFF. The full variable domain, in which reference TRBV18 and TRBJ1-1 provide the parts outside the CDR3, is NAGVMQNPRHLVRRRGQEARLRCSPMKGHSHVYWYRQLPEEGLKFMVYLQKENIIDESGMPKERFSAEFPKEGPSILRIQQVVRGDSAAYFCASSRDIIAFFGQGTRLTVV.

V is TRBV7-9 and J is TRBJ2-7; tentative D call: TRBD1 (6 bases). Per germline, CDR1 SEHNR and CDR2 FQNEAQ (reference sequence). V lost 5 bases, J lost 5 bases, and 19 bases lay in between. The CDR3 totals 15 residues. This chain's CDR3 is CASSPPGGGTDEQYF. CDR3 nucleotides: TGTGCCAGCAGCCCCCCCGGTGGGGGCACCGACGAGCAGTACTTC. Drawing the rest from reference TRBV7-9 and TRBJ2-7, the complete variable domain is DTGVSQNPRHKITKRGQNVTFRCDPISEHNRLYWYRQTLGQGPEFLTYFQNEAQLEKSRLLSDRFSAERPKGSFSTLEIQRTEQGDSAMYLCASSPPGGGTDEQYFGPGTRLTVT.

This chain joins TRBV4-2 and TRBJ1-2; the D is unclear. The V and J ends lost 0 bases and 8 bases respectively, with 13 bases between them. CDR1 LGHNA and CDR2 YNFKEQ come from the germline V gene. CDR3 length equals 14 residues. The CDR3 nucleotides are TGTGCCAGCAGCCAAGATTTAGGCAGCGTCGGCTACACCTTC. It is translated as CASSQDLGSVGYTF.

V is TRBV6-1 and J is TRBJ1-4; D might be TRBD1 (5 bases). Looked up from germline, CDR1 is MNHNS and CDR2 is SASEGT. The CDR3 is 16 residues long. V lost 3 bases and J 4 bases, leaving 15 bases between the germline ends. CDR3 bases: TGTGCCAGCAGTGATTACCAGGGCATCGGTAATGAAAAACTGTTTTTT. Translating gives CASSDYQGIGNEKLFF.

The chain combines TRBV7-9 with TRBJ2-3, with 11 bases identical to TRBD2. The germline CDR1 and CDR2 sequences are SEHNR and FQNEAQ (reference sequence). The CDR3 is made up of 17 amino acids. Unmatched junction bases numbered 7, after V lost 2 bases and J lost 3 bases. The CDR3 loop is CASSLSASGRWTDTQYF. In DNA form, the CDR3 reads TGTGCCAGCAGCTTATCGGCTAGCGGGAGGTGGACAGATACGCAGTATTTT.

The chain links TRBV7-8 to TRBJ1-1; D is uncertain. Germline values: CDR1 SGHVS, CDR2 FQNEAQ. V lost 4 bases and J lost 5, with 14 bases in between. This CDR3 is 14 amino acids long. CDR3 loop: CASSSKGGLTEAFF. The CDR3 DNA reads TGTGCCAGCAGCTCTAAGGGAGGGCTAACTGAAGCTTTCTTT.

J is TRBJ1-1 and V is TRBV7-2; D is perhaps TRBD1 (6 bases). The CDR3 extends over 17 amino acids. Germline V gene data show CDR1 as SGHTA and CDR2 as FQGNSA. Trimming took 2 bases from V and 3 from J, leaving 19 bases between them. The CDR3 region has the DNA TGTGCCAGCAGCTTAAGTAGGGGGGGGCTAGAGGACACTGAAGCTTTCTTT. As protein: CASSLSRGGLEDTEAFF.

This clone came up once. The chain employs TRBV29-1 and TRBJ2-7, with D unresolved. This CDR3 contains 12 residues. Trimming shortened V by 4 bases and J by 2 bases, and 9 bases separated the two germline ends. The germline gives CDR1 SQVTM, CDR2 ANQGSEA. CDR3 sequence reads: CSVVINTYEQYF. The CDR3 bases are TGCAGCGTTGTTATCAACACCTACGAGCAGTACTTC.

The chain carries TRBV28 and TRBJ2-1, with TRBD1 identical over 8 bases. The CDR3 has 16 residues. The V gene end was trimmed by 6 bases and the J gene end by 3 bases; junction bases not matched to a gene: 10. CDR1 MDHEN and CDR2 SYDVKM come from the germline V gene. In DNA form, the CDR3 reads TGTGCCAGCAGCCTACTGGGGACAGGCCTCTACAATGAGCAGTTCTTC. As protein: CASSLLGTGLYNEQFF.